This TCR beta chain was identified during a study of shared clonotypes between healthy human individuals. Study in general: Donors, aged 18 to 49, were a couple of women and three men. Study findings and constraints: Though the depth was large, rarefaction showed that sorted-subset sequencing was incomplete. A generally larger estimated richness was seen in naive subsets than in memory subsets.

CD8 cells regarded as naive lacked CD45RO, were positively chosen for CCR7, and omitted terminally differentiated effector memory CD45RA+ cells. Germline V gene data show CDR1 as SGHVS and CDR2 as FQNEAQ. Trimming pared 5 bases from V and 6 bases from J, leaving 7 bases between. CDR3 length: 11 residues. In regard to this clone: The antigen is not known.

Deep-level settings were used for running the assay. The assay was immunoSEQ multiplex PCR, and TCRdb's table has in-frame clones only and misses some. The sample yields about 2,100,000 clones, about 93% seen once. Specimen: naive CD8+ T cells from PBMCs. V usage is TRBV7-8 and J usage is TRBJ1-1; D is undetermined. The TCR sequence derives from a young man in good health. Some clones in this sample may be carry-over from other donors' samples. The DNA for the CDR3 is TGTGCCAGCAGCCTCTTGGCTGAAGCTTTCTTT. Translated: CASSLLAEAFF.